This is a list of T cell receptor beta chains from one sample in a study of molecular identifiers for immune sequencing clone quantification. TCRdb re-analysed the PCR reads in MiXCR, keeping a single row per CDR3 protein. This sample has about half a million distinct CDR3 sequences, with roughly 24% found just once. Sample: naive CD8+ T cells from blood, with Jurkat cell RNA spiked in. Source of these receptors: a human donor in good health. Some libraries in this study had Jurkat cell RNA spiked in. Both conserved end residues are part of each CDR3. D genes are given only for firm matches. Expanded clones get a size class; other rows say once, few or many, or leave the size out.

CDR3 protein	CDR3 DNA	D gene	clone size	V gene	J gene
CASSAGTSGSSRYEQYF	TGTGCCAGCAGCGCCGGGACTAGCGGGAGCTCTCGGTACGAGCAGTACTTC	TRBD2	few	TRBV28	TRBJ2-7
CASSYGTGINTEAFF	TGTGCCAGCAGTTATGGGACAGGGATTAACACTGAAGCTTTCTTT	TRBD1	NA	TRBV12-3/TRBV12-4	TRBJ1-1
CASRSGDEVSYEQYF	TGTGCCAGCCGAAGCGGGGACGAAGTGTCCTACGAGCAGTACTTC	TRBD2	many	TRBV27	TRBJ2-7
CASSLAYQGTEAFF	TGTGCCAGCAGCTTAGCTTACCAGGGCACTGAAGCTTTCTTT	NA	NA	TRBV7-9	TRBJ1-1
CASTRGEKLFF	TGTGCCAGCACAAGGGGTGAAAAACTGTTTTTT	NA	many	TRBV12-3/TRBV12-4	TRBJ1-4
CASSESRQANYEQYF	TGCGCCAGCAGTGAGTCGCGACAGGCGAACTACGAGCAGTACTTC	NA	few	TRBV10-1	TRBJ2-7
CAWDEARVYEQYF	TGTGCCTGGGATGAAGCTAGGGTCTACGAGCAGTACTTC	NA	many	TRBV30	TRBJ2-7
CASSSPTAGNTGELFF	TGTGCCAGCAGCTCCCCCACCGCAGGGAACACCGGGGAGCTGTTTTTT	NA	NA	TRBV7-6	TRBJ2-2
CATSPPVRSEQYF	TGTGCCACCAGTCCCCCCGTTAGGTCCGAGCAGTACTTC	NA	many	TRBV24-1	TRBJ2-7
CAWNGPVGLALTGELFF	TGTGCCTGGAACGGGCCCGTTGGGCTAGCGTTGACCGGGGAGCTGTTTTTT	NA	NA	TRBV30	TRBJ2-2
CASSPNQGGYTEAFF	TGCGCCAGCAGCCCGAATCAGGGGGGGTACACTGAAGCTTTCTTT	TRBD1	few	TRBV4-3	TRBJ1-1
CSARKETGRWETQYF	TGCAGTGCTAGAAAGGAAACAGGGAGGTGGGAGACCCAGTACTTC	NA	few	TRBV20-1	TRBJ2-5
CASSNGQGYGYTF	TGTGCCAGCAGTAATGGACAGGGATATGGCTACACCTTC	TRBD1	NA	TRBV12-3/TRBV12-4	TRBJ1-2
CASSEGIAGMNTEAFF	TGCGCCAGCAGCGAAGGTATCGCAGGGATGAACACTGAAGCTTTCTTT	NA	NA	TRBV4-1	TRBJ1-1
CSARDLMVTYNEQFF	TGCAGTGCTAGAGATCTTATGGTAACCTACAATGAGCAGTTCTTC	NA	NA	TRBV20-1	TRBJ2-1
CSAQEITYEQYF	TGCAGTGCTCAGGAAATAACCTACGAGCAGTACTTC	NA	many	TRBV20-1	TRBJ2-7
CASARLAGLKADTQYF	TGTGCCTCAGCCCGACTAGCGGGGTTGAAAGCGGATACGCAGTATTTT	TRBD2	many	TRBV27	TRBJ2-3